This T cell receptor beta chain was found in a study of blood T cell repertoires in COVID-19. For the study at large: There were acute and convalescent COVID-19 samples, and they came from the United States, Italy and Spain. In each case, the material was cDNA or gDNA derived from T cells, B-cell-depleted T cells, or PBMCs.

The ends lost 7 bases at V and 1 base at J; junction bases unmatched: 5. Germline CDR1 and CDR2: LGHDT and YNNKEL (reference sequence). The CDR3 length is 14 residues. Original methodology: Counts of nucleated cells, estimated from reference gene primer amplification, were obtained. The data were produced by immunoSEQ multiplex PCR, yet TCRdb's version contains in-frame clones alone and is incomplete. V and J calls and clone size come straight from that table; D and trimming were deduced from the DNA. Altogether 350,000 to 450,000 clones are present, around 86% being singletons, with the ten largest covering 2.5% to 3.5%.

The sequence was collected from a human donor in a cohort sampled during active COVID-19. The sequencing sample was made of peripheral blood. The chain is built from TRBV3-1 (or the pseudogene TRBV3-2) and TRBJ1-1; TRBD1 agrees at 8 bases. The CDR3 nucleotides are TGTGCCAGCAACCTAGGGACAGGGAACACTGAAGCTTTCTTT. Encoded protein: CASNLGTGNTEAFF.